This section outlines one T cell receptor beta chain sequence together with its context. The data belong to a study of technical replicates of blood from a handful of donors. Profiled with immunoSEQ multiplex PCR; TCRdb holds only in-frame clones, not every one. The sample has 50,000 to 60,000 clones; about 95% are singletons. In germline, CDR1 is LNHNV, CDR2 YYDKDF (reference sequence). The CDR3 is 16 amino acids. Trimming took 0 bases from V and 2 from J; bases not matched to a gene: 3. This TCR derives from a human donor in good health. Some clones in this sample may be carry-over from other donors' samples. V usage is TRBV15 and J usage is TRBJ2-5; 10 positions match TRBD2. Specimen: PBMCs. CDR3 nucleotide sequence: TGTGCCACCAGCAGAGACCTAGCGGGGGTTCAAGAGACCCAGTACTTC. This translates into CATSRDLAGVQETQYF.